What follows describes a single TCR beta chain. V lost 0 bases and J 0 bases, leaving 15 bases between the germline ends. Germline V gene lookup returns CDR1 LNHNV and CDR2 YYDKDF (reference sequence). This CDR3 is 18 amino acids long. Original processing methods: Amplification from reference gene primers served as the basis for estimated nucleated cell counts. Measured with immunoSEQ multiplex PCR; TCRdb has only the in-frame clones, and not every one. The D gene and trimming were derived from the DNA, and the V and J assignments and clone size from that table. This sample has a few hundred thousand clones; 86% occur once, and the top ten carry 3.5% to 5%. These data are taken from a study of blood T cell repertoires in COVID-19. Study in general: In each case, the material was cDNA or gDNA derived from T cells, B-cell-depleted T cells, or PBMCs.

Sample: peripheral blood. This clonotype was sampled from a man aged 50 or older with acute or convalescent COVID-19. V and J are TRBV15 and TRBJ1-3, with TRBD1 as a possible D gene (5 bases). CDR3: CATSRDGWGGSSGNTIYF. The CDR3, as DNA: TGTGCCACCAGCAGAGATGGGTGGGGCGGATCCTCTGGAAACACCATATATTTT.